This entry lists 10 T cell receptor beta chains sequenced from one sample in a study of Ad26.COV2.S vaccination and SARS-CoV-2 variants. Treatment defined: around 19 received Ad26.COV2.S at low or high dose, single or two shots; five or six received placebo; per-sample allocation not given. Sampling occurred on day 63 after the first vaccine or placebo injection. Libraries were prepared by immunoSEQ multiplex PCR; TCRdb keeps only in-frame clonotypes and omits some of them. The repertoire consists of hundreds of thousands of clones, with 83% occurring once and the leading ten covering roughly 7.4%. The sequencing here drew on peripheral blood, taken in a trial of Ad26.COV2.S vaccine versus placebo. These receptors were taken from a person aged 18 to 59 who received the Ad26.COV2.S COVID-19 vaccine or a placebo.

The chain carries TRBV9 and TRBJ2-2; the match to TRBD2 covers 9 bases. The junction had 15 bases not matched to a gene; V was cut back by 5 bases and J by 4 bases. The germline gives CDR1 SGDLS, CDR2 YYNGEE. This CDR3 is 18 amino acids long. In DNA form, the CDR3 reads TGTGCCAGCAGTGACCGTGAGGCGGGGGGGCTTGCCACCGGGGAGCTGTTTTTT. Protein sequence: CASSDREAGGLATGELFF. Using reference TRBV9 and TRBJ2-2 for the parts outside the CDR3, the full variable domain is DSGVTQTPKHLITATGQRVTLRCSPRSGDLSVYWYQQSLDQGLQFLIQYYNGEERAKGNILERFSAQQFPDLHSELNLSSLELGDSALYFCASSDREAGGLATGELFFGEGSRLTVL.

This clone came up once. The V call is TRBV10-1, the J call TRBJ1-2; D is undetermined. The CDR3 extends over 13 amino acids. Germline CDR1 WNHNN, CDR2 SYGVQD (reference sequence). The V gene lost 8 bases and the J gene lost 3 bases, with 13 bases spanning the gap. CDR3 sequence reads: CASSRYSDYGYTF. In nucleotides, the CDR3 is TGCGCCAGCTCCAGGTATTCGGACTATGGCTACACCTTC.

The chain joins TRBV19 to TRBJ2-4, with 10 positions matching TRBD2. V was clipped by 8 bases and J by 0 bases; unmatched bases: 4. The CDR3 covers 15 residues. Looked up from germline, CDR1 is LNHDA and CDR2 is SQIVND (reference sequence). CDR3 nucleotides: TGTGCCAGTGGGTCTAGCGGGAGAGCCAAAAACATTCAGTACTTC. This gives the protein CASGSSGRAKNIQYF.

About this clone itself: Distinct nucleotide sequences in the sample also encode this CDR3. The rearrangement joins TRBV18 to TRBJ1-2; no clear D gene. V was clipped by 1 base and J by 2 bases, with 5 bases between them. The germline CDR1 and CDR2 sequences are KGHSH and LQKENI. The length of the CDR3 is 13 residues. The CDR3 loop is CASSPQDNYGYTF. CDR3 nucleotide sequence: TGTGCCAGCTCACCACAGGACAACTATGGCTACACCTTC.

This chain connects TRBV15 to TRBJ1-4; a possible D gene is TRBD1 (6 bases). V was trimmed by 2 bases and J by 4 bases, leaving 11 bases between them. The length of the CDR3 is 15 residues. Germline V gives CDR1 LNHNV, CDR2 YYDKDF (reference sequence). DNA for the CDR3: TGTGCCACCAGCAGACACGGACAGATTAATGAAAAACTGTTTTTT. Translating it yields CATSRHGQINEKLFF.

With regard to this clone: The sample holds other DNA sequences that translate to the same CDR3. The CDR3 loop reads CASSLRGEDTQYF. In DNA, the CDR3 is TGTGCCAGCAGCTTGAGAGGTGAGGATACGCAGTATTTT. This chain links TRBV5-6 with TRBJ2-3; D gene ambiguous. The CDR3 runs 13 residues. Germline V gene sequence: CDR1 SGHDT, CDR2 YYEEEE. Trimming removed 1 base at V and 6 bases at J, with 9 bases between.

The CDR3 loop reads CSAGVGSSGNTIYF. In nucleotides, the CDR3 is TGCAGCGCCGGCGTAGGCAGCTCTGGAAACACCATATATTTT. The rearrangement joins TRBV29-1 to TRBJ1-3; no clear D gene. The germline CDR1 and CDR2 sequences are SQVTM and ANQGSEA. This CDR3 contains 14 residues. Trimming stripped 7 bases from V and 0 bases from J, with 13 bases between.

CDR3 sequence (DNA): TGTGCCAGCAGCCTCAAGGGGGTCCTGACTTTC. Protein product: CASSLKGVLTF. The V call is TRBV12-3 or TRBV12-4, the J call TRBJ2-6, with D possibly matching TRBD1 (5 bases). Trimming cost V 6 bases and J 13 bases, with 10 bases left between them. The CDR3 runs 11 residues.

CDR3 sequence (DNA): TGTGCCAGCAGTTACTCGGACAAGACGGAGACCCAGTACTTC. Protein product: CASSYSDKTETQYF. This chain links TRBV6-7 with TRBJ2-5; weak D call: TRBD1 (5 bases). TRBV6-7 counts as an open reading frame of uncertain function. Trimming took 0 bases from V and 5 from J, leaving 10 bases between them. CDR3 length: 14 amino acids.

The chain links TRBV19 to TRBJ1-3; weak D call: TRBD1 (6 bases). In germline, CDR1 is LNHDA, CDR2 SQIVND (reference sequence). V was shortened by 3 bases and J by 3 bases, with 12 bases between the two germline ends. This CDR3 region has 15 residues. CDR3 amino acids: CASSIGGGSGNTIYF. The CDR3 coding sequence is TGTGCCAGTAGTATCGGAGGGGGTAGTGGAAACACCATATATTTT.